This is a list of T cell receptor beta chains from one sample in a study of OX40 agonist ivuxolimab in advanced cancers. Profiling relied on immunoSEQ multiplex PCR, and the TCRdb table lists in-frame clones only, not all of them. The sample carries tens of thousands of clones, 75% to 95% recorded once. The sample consisted of CD4+ or CD8+ T cells sorted from blood, taken in a trial of the OX40 agonist ivuxolimab. These receptors were obtained from an adult with an advanced solid tumor such as melanoma, head and neck, liver or kidney cancer. Each CDR3 is given with its conserved first and last residue. A row's size may be missing; if present it is once, few, many or a size class.

j_call clone_size v_call cdr3_length cdr3_aa
TRBJ2-7 . TRBV11-2 14 CASRRDYNSYEQYF
TRBJ1-3 . TRBV7-8 15 CASSISWDPGNTIYF
TRBJ2-1 . TRBV18 16 CASSSTTSGSLNEQFF
TRBJ2-5 . TRBV9 12 CASSVGSETQYF
TRBJ1-6 . TRBV25-1 16 CASSQTLTANNSPLHF
TRBJ2-7 once TRBV27 17 CASSLRVAGALPPEQYF
TRBJ1-2 . TRBV6-5 16 CASSYSGPHKNYGYTF
TRBJ2-5 . TRBV19 16 CASSIARSLTEETQYF
TRBJ2-3 . TRBV18 17 CASAGGTSGSMSDTQYF
TRBJ2-2 . TRBV30 14 CAWSGGARTGELFF
TRBJ1-4 . TRBV6-6 16 CASSPRQVTTNEKLFF
TRBJ2-5 . TRBV7-9 17 CASSLGSGSAGGETQYF
TRBJ2-1 . TRBV2 14 CASSGQGGAGEQFF
TRBJ2-7 . TRBV7-6 19 CASSRDTTASAGGSYEQYF
TRBJ1-2 . TRBV29-1 11 CSVGEGYGYTF
TRBJ1-2 . TRBV5-4 12 CASSRTDYGYTF
TRBJ2-7 . TRBV28 13 CASSSGQDYEQYF
TRBJ2-7 . TRBV7-6 14 CASTLDSRFVEQYF
TRBJ2-7 . TRBV4-1 15 CASSQRAAGFNEQYF
TRBJ1-2 . TRBV30 14 CAWSKFRGSYGYTF
TRBJ1-2 . TRBV5-1 13 CASSSGGGYGYTF
TRBJ1-3 . TRBV7-2 10 CASSHNTIYF
TRBJ1-1 once TRBV2 14 CASSEVGRVTEAFF
TRBJ2-7 . TRBV19 12 CASSIGGYEQYF
TRBJ2-3 . TRBV11-2 13 CASRKGGYDTQYF
TRBJ2-7 . TRBV5-1 14 CASTNDRGRNEQYF
. . TRBV30 13 CAWSVDRDYEQYF
TRBJ2-7 . TRBV28 12 CASSLLSYEQYF
. . TRBV6-6 12 CATSGGGYEQYF
TRBJ2-7 . TRBV6-1 16 CASSEEGVAGRYEQYF
TRBJ1-5 . TRBV5-1 17 CASSLGPVGRAAQPQHF
TRBJ2-3 . TRBV28 13 CASSQWDTDTQYF
TRBJ2-5 once TRBV5-1 16 CASSLGDRVYQETQYF
TRBJ1-4 . TRBV28 14 CASSSREGGAKLFF
TRBJ2-1 . TRBV19 15 CASSTGTSRYNEQFF
TRBJ2-2 . TRBV7-9 19 CASSPNRGRIAVNTGELFF
TRBJ2-1 . TRBV9 17 CASSEGIGASSYNEQFF
TRBJ2-3 . TRBV11-2 18 CASSPPRGLAGGLDTQYF
TRBJ2-2 once TRBV25-1 11 CASLGVGELFF
TRBJ2-1 . TRBV5-1 15 CASSYGLAGVDEQFF
TRBJ2-2 . TRBV5-1 19 CASSPRLPGQGANTGELFF
TRBJ1-3 . TRBV5-1 16 CASSLVAATSGNTIYF
TRBJ1-4 . TRBV14 16 CASSQELGGLGEKLFF
TRBJ1-2 . TRBV30 13 CAWTSSDGGGYTF
TRBJ2-7 . TRBV19 15 CASSIDSASLVEQYF
TRBJ1-3 . TRBV28 12 CASSSLGDTIYF